The following is a T cell receptor (beta chain) sequence with its context. Its specificity is not known. Libraries were prepared by immunoSEQ multiplex PCR; TCRdb keeps only in-frame clonotypes and omits some of them. The sample carries about 50,000 clones, approximately 91% recorded once. The entry originates in a study of OX40 agonist ivuxolimab in advanced cancers. Study at large: The mean age was around 56 years, ranging from 23 to 79, with roughly four fifths of participants male. The study, taken as a whole, reports: Antigens targeted by the expanded peripheral T cells were not determined. Expansion of clones was among the lowest in partial responders at 0.1-3.0 mg/kg.

Germline values: CDR1 MRHNA, CDR2 SNTAGT. V lost 5 bases, J lost 7 bases, and 18 bases lay in between. There are 14 residues in the CDR3. The sequence was obtained from an adult with an advanced solid tumor such as melanoma, head and neck, liver or kidney cancer. V is TRBV6-4 and J is TRBJ2-7; D gene unclear. This sample comprised CD4+ or CD8+ T cells sorted from blood, obtained in a trial of the OX40 agonist ivuxolimab. CDR3: CASSFFWGKGEQYV. CDR3 bases: TGTGCCAGCAGTTTTTTTTGGGGAAAAGGGGAGCAGTACGTC.